The 10 T cell receptor beta chains in this list originate from one sample, sequenced in a study of early T cells in non-severe SARS-CoV-2 infection. TCRdb used MiXCR to reprocess the 5' RACE reads, holding one entry per CDR3 protein. The repertoire has around 89,000 distinct CDR3 sequences, 14% to 15% of them found once; the top ten carry approximately 0.62%. The specimen sequenced was whole blood. The receptors stem from an adult who was a healthcare worker with PCR-confirmed SARS-CoV-2 infection or an uninfected control (not recorded which).

This clonotype has ten or more counts. The J gene is TRBJ2-3, the V gene TRBV4-1; 7 bases map to TRBD1. CDR1 and CDR2 (germline): MGHRA, YSYEKL. The CDR3 spans 16 residues. V was pared by 6 bases and J by 4 bases, with 13 bases of the junction left unmatched. The CDR3 nucleotides are TGCGCCAGCAGACAATCGACAGGGATGGGCGCAGATACGCAGTATTTT. Protein: CASRQSTGMGADTQYF.

This clonotype has only a few counts. The CDR3 bases are TGTGCCAGCAGCCCACAACCCGGAGCTTTCTTT. Protein sequence: CASSPQPGAFF. The chain combines TRBV11-2 with TRBJ1-1; D is unclear. The V and J ends lost 5 bases and 10 bases respectively, with 11 bases between them. Germline V CDR1 and CDR2: SGHAT, FQNNGV. The CDR3 has 11 residues.

J is TRBJ2-1 and V is TRBV6-6; D gene uncertain. Between the trimmed V and J ends, which lost 0 bases and 5 bases, there was a span of 8 bases. CDR1 is MNHNY, CDR2 SVGAGI, per germline (reference sequence). The CDR3 runs to 14 residues. CDR3 bases: TGTGCCAGCAGTTACTCGATCGACCACAATGAGCAGTTCTTC. Protein sequence: CASSYSIDHNEQFF.

This clonotype has just a few counts. The chain uses TRBV12-3 or TRBV12-4 and TRBJ1-1; no clear D gene. The V end lost 5 bases, the J end lost 3 bases, and 10 bases lay between the germline ends. This CDR3 comprises 13 residues. This CDR3 is CASSPRRDTEAFF. In nucleotides, the CDR3 is TGTGCCAGCAGTCCCAGGCGGGACACTGAAGCTTTCTTT.

This clonotype was seen only a few times. The chain uses TRBV12-3 or TRBV12-4 and TRBJ1-1, with D perhaps TRBD1 (5 bases). CDR3 length: 15 residues. V was shortened by 5 bases and J by 6 bases, with 19 bases between the two germline ends. The CDR3 bases are TGTGCCAGCAGTCCGCACCCGGACGGGGACCCTGAAGCTTTCTTT. It is translated as CASSPHPDGDPEAFF.

The rearrangement uses TRBV6-6 and TRBJ1-1, with 7 nucleotides matching TRBD1. Germline trimming cut 2 bases from V and 6 bases from J; bases unmatched to any gene: 9. The CDR3 has 15 amino acids. Looked up from germline, CDR1 is MNHNY and CDR2 is SVGAGI (reference sequence). This CDR3 is CASSYGRRGKSEAFF. The CDR3 nucleotides are TGTGCCAGCAGTTACGGGCGCAGGGGGAAATCTGAAGCTTTCTTT.

The chain recombines TRBV20-1 with TRBJ2-1; TRBD1 might be the D (8 bases). The germline gives CDR1 DFQATT, CDR2 SNEGSKA (reference sequence). The CDR3 totals 16 residues. Trimming removed 3 bases from V and 5 bases from J, with 20 bases in between. The CDR3 reads CSASDTGGGHHNEQFF. DNA of the CDR3: TGCAGTGCTAGCGATACAGGGGGGGGCCACCACAATGAGCAGTTCTTC.

CDR3 sequence reads: CASSQAPRTKFLFF. The CDR3 bases are TGCGCCAGCAGCCAAGCCCCCCGGACTAAGTTCTTGTTCTTC. This chain links TRBV4-1 with TRBJ2-1; D may be TRBD2 (6 bases). CDR3 length: 14 amino acids. V gave up 1 base and J gave up 15 bases, with 19 bases separating them. Germline V lookup: CDR1 MGHRA, CDR2 YSYEKL.

This clonotype was seen many times. CDR3 bases: TGTGCCAGCAGCCAAAGGTCAGGAGGGGGTGAAAAACTGTTTTTT. It translates to CASSQRSGGGEKLFF. The V gene is TRBV4-2, the J gene TRBJ1-4, with D maybe TRBD1 (6 bases). The V gene lost 2 bases and the J gene lost 7 bases, with 14 bases spanning the gap. CDR1 LGHNA and CDR2 YNFKEQ come from the germline V gene. The CDR3 sequence is 15 residues long.

This clonotype was counted only a few times. This chain uses TRBV7-8 with TRBJ2-2, with a weak D call TRBD2 (5 bases). The length of the CDR3 is 17 residues. The V end lost 3 bases, the J end lost 1 base, and 15 bases lay between the germline ends. The germline V gene encodes CDR1 SGHVS and CDR2 FQNEAQ. The CDR3 reads CASSFPLDGVNTGELFF. CDR3 bases: TGTGCCAGCAGCTTTCCGCTGGACGGGGTGAACACCGGGGAGCTGTTTTTT.